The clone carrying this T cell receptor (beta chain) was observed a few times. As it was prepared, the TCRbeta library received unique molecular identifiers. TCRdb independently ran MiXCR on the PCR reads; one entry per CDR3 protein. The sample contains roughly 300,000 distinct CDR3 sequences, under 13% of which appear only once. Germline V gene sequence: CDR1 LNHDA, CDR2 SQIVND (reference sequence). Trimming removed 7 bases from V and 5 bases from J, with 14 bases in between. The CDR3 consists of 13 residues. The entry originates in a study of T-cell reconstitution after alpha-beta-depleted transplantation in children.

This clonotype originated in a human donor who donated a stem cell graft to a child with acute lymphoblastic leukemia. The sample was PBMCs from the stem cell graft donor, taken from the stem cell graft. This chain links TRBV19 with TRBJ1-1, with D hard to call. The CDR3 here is CASTPDPVTEAFF. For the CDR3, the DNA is TGTGCCAGTACCCCGGATCCGGTTACTGAAGCTTTCTTT.